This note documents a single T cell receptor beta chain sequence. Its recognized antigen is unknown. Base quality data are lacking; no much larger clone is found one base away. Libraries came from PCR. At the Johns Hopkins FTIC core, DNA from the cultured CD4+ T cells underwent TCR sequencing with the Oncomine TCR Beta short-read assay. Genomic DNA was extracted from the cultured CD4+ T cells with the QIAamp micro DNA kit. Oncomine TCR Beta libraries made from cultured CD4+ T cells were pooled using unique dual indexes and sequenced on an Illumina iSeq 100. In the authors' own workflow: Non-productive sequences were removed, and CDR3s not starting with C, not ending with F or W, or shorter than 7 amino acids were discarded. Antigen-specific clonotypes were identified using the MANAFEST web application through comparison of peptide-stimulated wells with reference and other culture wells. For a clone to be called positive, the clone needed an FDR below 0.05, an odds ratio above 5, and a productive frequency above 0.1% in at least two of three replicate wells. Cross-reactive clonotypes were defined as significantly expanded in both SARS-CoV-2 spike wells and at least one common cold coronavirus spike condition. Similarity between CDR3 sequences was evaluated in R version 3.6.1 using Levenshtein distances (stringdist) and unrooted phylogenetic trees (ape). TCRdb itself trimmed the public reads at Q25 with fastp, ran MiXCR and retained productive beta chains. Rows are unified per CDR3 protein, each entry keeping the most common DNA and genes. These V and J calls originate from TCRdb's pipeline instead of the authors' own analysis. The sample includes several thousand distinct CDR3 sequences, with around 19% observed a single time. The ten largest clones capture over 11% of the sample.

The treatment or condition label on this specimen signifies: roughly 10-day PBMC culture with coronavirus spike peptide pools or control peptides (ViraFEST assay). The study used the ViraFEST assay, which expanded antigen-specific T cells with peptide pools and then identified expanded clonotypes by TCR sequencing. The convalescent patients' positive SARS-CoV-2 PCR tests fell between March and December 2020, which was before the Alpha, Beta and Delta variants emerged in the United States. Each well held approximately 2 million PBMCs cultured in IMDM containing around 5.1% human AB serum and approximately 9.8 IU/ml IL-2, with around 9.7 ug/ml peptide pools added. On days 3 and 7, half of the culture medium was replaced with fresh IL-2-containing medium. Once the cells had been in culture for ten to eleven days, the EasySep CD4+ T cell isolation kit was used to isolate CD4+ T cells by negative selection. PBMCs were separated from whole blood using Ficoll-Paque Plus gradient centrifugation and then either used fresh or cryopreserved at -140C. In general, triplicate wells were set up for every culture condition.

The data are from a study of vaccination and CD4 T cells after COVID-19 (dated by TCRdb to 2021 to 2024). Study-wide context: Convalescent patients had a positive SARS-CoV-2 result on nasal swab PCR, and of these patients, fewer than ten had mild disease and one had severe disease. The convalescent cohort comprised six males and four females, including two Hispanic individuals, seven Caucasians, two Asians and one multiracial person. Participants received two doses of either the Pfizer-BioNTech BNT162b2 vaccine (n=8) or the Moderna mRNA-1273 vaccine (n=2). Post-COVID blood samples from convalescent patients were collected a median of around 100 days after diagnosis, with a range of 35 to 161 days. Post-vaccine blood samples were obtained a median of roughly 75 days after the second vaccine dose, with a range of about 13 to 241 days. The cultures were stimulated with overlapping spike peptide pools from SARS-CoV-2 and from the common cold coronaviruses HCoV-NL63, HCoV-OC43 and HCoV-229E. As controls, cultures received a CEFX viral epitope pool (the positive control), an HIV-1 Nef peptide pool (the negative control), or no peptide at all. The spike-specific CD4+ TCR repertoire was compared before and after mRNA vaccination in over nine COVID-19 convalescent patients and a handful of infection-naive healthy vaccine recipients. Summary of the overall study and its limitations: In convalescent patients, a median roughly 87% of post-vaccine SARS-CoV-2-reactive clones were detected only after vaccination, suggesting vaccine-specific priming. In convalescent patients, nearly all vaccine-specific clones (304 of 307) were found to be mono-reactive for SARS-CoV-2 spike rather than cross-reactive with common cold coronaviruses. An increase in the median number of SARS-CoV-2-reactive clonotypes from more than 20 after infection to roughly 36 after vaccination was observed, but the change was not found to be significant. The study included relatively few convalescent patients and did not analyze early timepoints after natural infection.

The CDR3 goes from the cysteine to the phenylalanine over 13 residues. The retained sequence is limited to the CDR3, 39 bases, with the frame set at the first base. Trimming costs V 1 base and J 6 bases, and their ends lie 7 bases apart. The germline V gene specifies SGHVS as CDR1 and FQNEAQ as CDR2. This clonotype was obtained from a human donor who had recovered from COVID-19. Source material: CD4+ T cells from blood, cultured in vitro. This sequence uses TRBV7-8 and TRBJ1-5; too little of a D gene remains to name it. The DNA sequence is TGTGCCAGCAGCTTAGGGGGAAGTCAGCCCCAGCATTTT. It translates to CASSLGGSQPQHF.